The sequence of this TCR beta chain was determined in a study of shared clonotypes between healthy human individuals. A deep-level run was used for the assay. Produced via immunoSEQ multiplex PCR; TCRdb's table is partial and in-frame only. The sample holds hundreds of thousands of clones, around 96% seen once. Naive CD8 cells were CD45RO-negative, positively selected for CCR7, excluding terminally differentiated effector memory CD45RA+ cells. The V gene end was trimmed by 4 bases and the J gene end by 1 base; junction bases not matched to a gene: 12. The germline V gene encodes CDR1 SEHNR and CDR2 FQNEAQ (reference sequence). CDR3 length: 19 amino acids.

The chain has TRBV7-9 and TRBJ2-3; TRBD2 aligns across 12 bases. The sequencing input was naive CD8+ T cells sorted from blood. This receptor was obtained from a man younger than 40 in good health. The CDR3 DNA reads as TGTGCCAGCAGCTCCGCCTTAGCGACTAGCGGGAGTGGCACAGATACGCAGTATTTT. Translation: CASSSALATSGSGTDTQYF.